Following are 9 T cell receptor beta chains from one sample sequenced in a study of blood T cell repertoires in COVID-19. Using immunoSEQ multiplex PCR, the repertoire was profiled, and TCRdb retains in-frame clones only, with some absent. The repertoire holds 6,400 or so clones, with roughly 87% as singletons. Sequencing was done on a sample of peripheral blood. These receptors came from a man between 65 and 85 years old with active COVID-19.

This chain uses TRBV7-9 with TRBJ2-1; D ambiguous. Germline assignment: CDR1 SEHNR and CDR2 FQNEAQ (reference sequence). The V gene lost 4 bases and the J gene lost 3 bases, with 10 bases spanning the gap. This CDR3 comprises 14 residues. The CDR3 nucleotides are TGTGCCAGCAGCTGGGCCCAGATCTACAATGAGCAGTTCTTC. This translates into CASSWAQIYNEQFF.

The chain employs TRBV20-1 and TRBJ2-5, with TRBD2 matching over 10 bases. Germline loops: CDR1 DFQATT, CDR2 SNEGSKA (reference sequence). Trimming removed 3 bases from V and 1 base from J; junction bases left unmatched: 5. The CDR3 totals 15 residues. For the CDR3, the DNA is TGCAGTGCTAGTTTCCCTAGCGGGGGCCAAGAGACCCAGTACTTC. Translating gives CSASFPSGGQETQYF.

V gene TRBV27 combines with J gene TRBJ1-5; D may be TRBD1 (6 bases). With 5 bases removed from V and 3 bases from J, the gap between germline ends came to 8 bases. CDR1 and CDR2 (germline): MNHEY, SMNVEV (reference sequence). The CDR3 contains 13 residues. The CDR3 spells CASSGQSNQPQHF. The DNA of the CDR3 is TGTGCCAGCAGTGGACAGTCCAATCAGCCCCAGCATTTT.

V and J are TRBV6-1 and TRBJ1-1, with D possibly being TRBD1 (5 bases). Trimming shortened V by 2 bases and J by 6 bases, and 10 bases separated the two germline ends. CDR1 is MNHNS and CDR2 is SASEGT in the germline V gene. The CDR3 runs 13 residues. In nucleotides, the CDR3 is TGTGCCAGCAGTGAACCGGGCAGGGCTGAAGCTTTCTTT. Its protein product is CASSEPGRAEAFF.

This clone showed up just once. The rearrangement joins TRBV4-2 to TRBJ2-3, with 10 bases lining up with TRBD1. The length of the CDR3 is 16 residues. Losses at the gene ends were 4 bases for V and 4 bases for J; bases not matched to a gene: 8. Germline-derived CDR1 and CDR2 are LGHNA and YNFKEQ. DNA for the CDR3: TGTGCCAGCAGCCCCCTTGGGGACAGGGGCGCAGATACGCAGTATTTT. Residues: CASSPLGDRGADTQYF.

The chain has TRBV13 and TRBJ1-3, with a weak D call TRBD1 (5 bases). The CDR3 runs 16 residues. Germline V gives CDR1 PRHDT, CDR2 FYEKMQ (reference sequence). V was pared by 6 bases and J by 0 bases, with 15 bases between. The CDR3 sequence: CASSRGGGNSGNTIYF. The CDR3 DNA reads as TGTGCCAGCAGTAGGGGCGGGGGGAACTCTGGAAACACCATATATTTT.

The V call is TRBV5-4, the J call TRBJ1-2; maybe TRBD1 (5 bases). Germline V gene data show CDR1 as SGHNT and CDR2 as YYREEE (reference sequence). This CDR3 is 14 amino acids long. V lost 0 bases and J 6 bases, leaving 12 bases between the germline ends. CDR3 nucleotide sequence: TGTGCCAGCAGCTTGGTTTCCGGCAGGGATGGCTACACCTTC. This sequence encodes CASSLVSGRDGYTF. The variable domain in full, completed from reference TRBV5-4 and TRBJ1-2, reads ETGVTQSPTHLIKTRGQQVTLRCSSQSGHNTVSWYQQALGQGPQFIFQYYREEENGRGNFPPRFSGLQFPNYSSELNVNALELDDSALYLCASSLVSGRDGYTFGSGTRLTVV.

CDR3 residues: CASTLNLAGGFDEQYF. In DNA, the CDR3 is TGTGCCAGCACCCTAAATCTAGCGGGGGGTTTCGACGAGCAGTACTTC. V gene TRBV6-6 combines with J gene TRBJ2-7; 11 nucleotides line up with TRBD2. Germline V gene data show CDR1 as MNHNY and CDR2 as SVGAGI (reference sequence). J lost 5 bases, V lost 7 bases, and 13 bases had no gene match. The CDR3 covers 16 residues.

V is TRBV7-3 and J is TRBJ2-2; 10 positions match TRBD1. Germline lookup yields CDR1 SGHTA and CDR2 FQGTGA. V gave up 5 bases and J gave up 6 bases; unmatched junction bases: 12. CDR3 size: 17 residues. The CDR3 spells CASSPYRGTGVPGELFF. DNA of the CDR3: TGTGCCAGCAGCCCGTACCGCGGGACAGGGGTGCCCGGGGAGCTGTTTTTT.